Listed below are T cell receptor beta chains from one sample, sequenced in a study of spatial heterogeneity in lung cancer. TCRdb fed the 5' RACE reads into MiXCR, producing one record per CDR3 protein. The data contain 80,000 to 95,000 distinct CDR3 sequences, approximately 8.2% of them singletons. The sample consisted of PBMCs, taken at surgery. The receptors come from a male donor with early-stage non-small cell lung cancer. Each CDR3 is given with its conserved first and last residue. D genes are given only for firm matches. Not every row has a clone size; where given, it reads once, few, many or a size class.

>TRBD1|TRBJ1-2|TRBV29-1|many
CSVEGWDREQPSNYGYTF
TGCAGCGTTGAAGGTTGGGACAGGGAGCAACCCTCTAACTATGGCTACACCTTC
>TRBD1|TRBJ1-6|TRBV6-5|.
CASSSPMTGNSPLHF
TGTGCCAGCAGTTCACCGATGACAGGGAATTCACCCCTCCACTTT
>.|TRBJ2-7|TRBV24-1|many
CATSDPGQGIYEQYF
TGTGCCACCAGTGATCCCGGGCAGGGCATCTACGAGCAGTACTTC
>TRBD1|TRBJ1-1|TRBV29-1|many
CSGDTGGNTEAFF
TGCAGCGGGGATACAGGGGGAAACACTGAAGCTTTCTTT
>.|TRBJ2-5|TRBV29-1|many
CSVKLDTLGETQYF
TGCAGCGTCAAGCTCGACACGCTGGGGGAGACCCAGTACTTC
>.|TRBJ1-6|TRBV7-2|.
CASSPGPNSPLHF
TGTGCCAGCAGCCCGGGGCCTAATTCACCCCTCCACTTT
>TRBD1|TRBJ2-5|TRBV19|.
CASSDRGEIQETQYF
TGTGCCAGTAGCGACAGGGGAGAGATCCAAGAGACCCAGTACTTC
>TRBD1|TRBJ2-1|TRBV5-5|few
CASSRQGVTYNEQFF
TGTGCCAGCAGCCGACAGGGGGTAACCTACAATGAGCAGTTCTTC
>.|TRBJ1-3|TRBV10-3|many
CAIRSSGNTIYF
TGTGCCATCAGGAGCTCTGGAAACACCATATATTTT
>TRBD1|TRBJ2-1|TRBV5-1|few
CASSLDTGGNEQFF
TGCGCCAGCAGCTTGGATACAGGGGGCAACGAGCAGTTCTTC
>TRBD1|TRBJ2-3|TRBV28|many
CASRGTGGADTQYF
TGTGCCAGCAGAGGCACAGGGGGCGCAGATACGCAGTATTTT
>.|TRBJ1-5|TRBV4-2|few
CASSHPGGDQPQHF
TGTGCCAGCAGCCACCCGGGGGGTGATCAGCCCCAGCATTTT
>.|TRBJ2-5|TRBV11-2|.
CASSLVGGLIETQYF
TGTGCCAGCAGCTTAGTGGGGGGGCTCATTGAGACCCAGTACTTC
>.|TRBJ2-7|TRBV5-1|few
CASSLTPSSYEQYF
TGCGCCAGCAGCTTGACACCTAGCTCCTACGAGCAGTACTTC
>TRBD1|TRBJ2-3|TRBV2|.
CASRGQHTDTQYF
TGTGCCAGCAGGGGACAGCACACAGATACGCAGTATTTT
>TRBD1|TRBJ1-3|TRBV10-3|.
CAISGGTGYGNTIYF
TGTGCCATCAGTGGGGGGACAGGCTATGGAAACACCATATATTTT
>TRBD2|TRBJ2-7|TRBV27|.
CASSLLPLAGGFYEQYF
TGTGCCAGCAGTTTACTGCCACTAGCGGGGGGATTTTACGAGCAGTACTTC
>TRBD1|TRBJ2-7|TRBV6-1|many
CASRAGTANYEQYF
TGTGCCAGCAGGGCTGGGACAGCGAACTACGAGCAGTACTTC
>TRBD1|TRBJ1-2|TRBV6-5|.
CASSPGQKNYGYTF
TGTGCCAGCAGCCCGGGACAGAAAAACTATGGCTACACCTTC
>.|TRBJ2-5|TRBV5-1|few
CASSSAGGVGETQYF
TGCGCCAGCAGCTCAGCTGGAGGGGTTGGGGAGACCCAGTACTTC